The next 15 T cell receptor beta chains were all read from a single sample in a study of T cell changes during pregnancy in multiple sclerosis. The method was immunoSEQ multiplex PCR; TCRdb's version includes in-frame clones alone and lacks a portion of them. The data show some 71,000 clones, roughly 90% seen once. Sequenced here: CD4+ T cells from peripheral blood mononuclear cells, sampled in the third trimester of pregnancy. These receptor sequences come from a female donor in good health, enrolled as a control in a pregnancy study.

This clone was found a few times. The chain couples TRBV25-1 to TRBJ1-2; 9 bases fit TRBD1. Trimming cost V 4 bases and J 6 bases; bases outside gene matches: 9. The CDR3 length is 15 residues. Germline V gives CDR1 MGHDK, CDR2 SYGVNS. The CDR3 is CASSVPGQGLHGYTF. For the CDR3, the DNA is TGTGCCAGCAGTGTACCGGGACAGGGCCTTCATGGCTACACCTTC.

The chain uses TRBV7-2 and TRBJ1-2; D may be TRBD1 (5 bases). V shed 3 bases and J shed 4 bases, with 9 bases lying between them. The CDR3 loop spans 13 amino acids. Germline V gives CDR1 SGHTA, CDR2 FQGNSA. Written as DNA, the CDR3 is TGTGCCAGCAGCTTCGGGGGTGGCTATGGCTACACCTTC. Translation gives CASSFGGGYGYTF.

The chain combines TRBV19 with TRBJ2-1; no firm D call. The CDR3 runs 12 residues. Trimming left V 6 bases short and J 4 bases short, with 7 bases between. Germline CDR1 is LNHDA and CDR2 is SQIVND (reference sequence). CDR3 coding DNA: TGTGCCAGTAGGGCAGGTTACAATGAGCAGTTCTTC. Residues: CASRAGYNEQFF.

The rearrangement joins TRBV30 to TRBJ1-5; 7 nucleotides line up with TRBD1. This CDR3 has 15 residues. The germline CDR1 and CDR2 sequences are GTSNPN and SVGIG (reference sequence). V was pared by 0 bases and J by 3 bases, with 5 bases of the junction left unmatched. CDR3 nucleotide sequence: TGTGCCTGGAGTGTAGGGACAGTATACAATCAGCCCCAGCATTTT. It yields the protein CAWSVGTVYNQPQHF.

The chain uses TRBV5-1 and TRBJ2-6, with 7 nucleotides matching TRBD1. Germline V CDR1 and CDR2: SGHRS, YFSETQ. V shed 2 bases, J shed 0 bases, and the junction held 11 bases outside the gene matches. The CDR3 is made up of 19 amino acids. CDR3 in DNA: TGCGCCAGCAGCTTACCGAACCGGGACAGCCCCTCTGGGGCCAACGTCCTGACTTTC. Its translation is CASSLPNRDSPSGANVLTF.

V gene TRBV4-1 combines with J gene TRBJ2-1, with 15 bases that match TRBD2. This CDR3 has 17 residues. The ends lost 1 base at V and 8 bases at J; junction bases unmatched: 6. Germline-derived CDR1 and CDR2 are MGHRA and YSYEKL. CDR3 loop: CASSQGGLAGGWHEQFF. CDR3 nucleotides: TGCGCCAGCAGCCAAGGGGGACTAGCGGGGGGCTGGCATGAGCAGTTCTTC.

This chain connects TRBV7-2 to TRBJ1-2; 9 nucleotides agree with TRBD1. Germline V CDR1 and CDR2: SGHTA, FQGNSA. The V segment lost 4 bases and the J segment 5 bases; nucleotides outside the gene matches: 2. The CDR3 totals 13 residues. Here the CDR3 reads CASSSTGGYGYTF. The CDR3 nucleotides read TGTGCCAGCAGCTCGACAGGGGGTTATGGCTACACCTTC.

The chain combines TRBV6-5 with TRBJ1-2; unclear D gene. V was shortened by 6 bases and J by 5 bases, with 7 bases between the two germline ends. This CDR3 is 11 amino acids long. Germline-derived CDR1 and CDR2 are MNHEY and SVGAGI. The CDR3 is CASRFLYGYTF. CDR3 nucleotide sequence: TGTGCCAGCAGGTTCCTTTATGGCTACACCTTC.

The V and J genes are TRBV19 and TRBJ2-7; 7 bases fit TRBD1. V dropped 8 bases and J dropped 0; count of bases not matched to a gene: 7. The germline gives CDR1 LNHDA, CDR2 SQIVND (reference sequence). This CDR3 has 14 amino acids. CDR3: CASAPQGSSYEQYF. The CDR3 DNA reads TGTGCCAGTGCACCACAGGGGAGCTCCTACGAGCAGTACTTC.

The chain combines TRBV7-8 with TRBJ2-2; 12 bases are shared with TRBD2. This CDR3 is built from 18 residues. With V trimmed by 2 bases and J by 8 bases, 12 bases remained unmatched. Germline V lookup: CDR1 SGHVS, CDR2 FQNEAQ. The CDR3 spells CASSLQILAGGSRGELFF. CDR3 DNA: TGTGCCAGCAGCTTACAAATTCTAGCGGGGGGGTCCCGGGGGGAGCTGTTTTTT.

The chain employs TRBV11-2 and TRBJ2-3; weak D call: TRBD2 (7 bases). CDR3 length: 16 residues. Germline V gene data show CDR1 as SGHAT and CDR2 as FQNNGV. V shed 5 bases and J shed 6 bases, with 21 bases lying between them. Written as DNA, the CDR3 is TGTGCCAGCAGCCCCGGGGGGCGGGGCCGGGGGGATACGCAGTATTTT. Translating it yields CASSPGGRGRGDTQYF.

The rearrangement links TRBV7-9 to TRBJ2-3; maybe TRBD1 (6 bases). With 5 bases removed from V and 2 bases from J, the gap between germline ends came to 20 bases. The length of the CDR3 is 17 residues. The V gene's germline CDR1 is SEHNR and CDR2 FQNEAQ (reference sequence). This chain's CDR3 is CASSQRRTDTYTDTQYF. CDR3 DNA sequence: TGTGCCAGCAGCCAAAGGAGGACAGATACTTACACAGATACGCAGTATTTT. The full variable domain, completed using reference TRBV7-9 and TRBJ2-3, is DTGVSQNPRHKITKRGQNVTFRCDPISEHNRLYWYRQTLGQGPEFLTYFQNEAQLEKSRLLSDRFSAERPKGSFSTLEIQRTEQGDSAMYLCASSQRRTDTYTDTQYFGPGTRLTVL.

V gene TRBV5-1 combines with J gene TRBJ2-7; TRBD1 agrees at 7 bases. The length of the CDR3 is 15 residues. With V trimmed by 2 bases and J by 2 bases, 7 bases remained unmatched. The germline gives CDR1 SGHRS, CDR2 YFSETQ. The CDR3 DNA reads TGCGCCAGCAGCTTTTCAGTACAGGGGACCTACGAGCAGTACTTC. Protein product: CASSFSVQGTYEQYF.

This clone has a single count. V is TRBV15 and J is TRBJ2-5, with D uncertain. With 0 bases removed from V and 2 bases from J, the gap between germline ends came to 10 bases. There are 15 residues in the CDR3. The germline V gene encodes CDR1 LNHNV and CDR2 YYDKDF (reference sequence). CDR3 bases: TGTGCCACCAGCAGAGATCCCCAACAGCAAGAGACCCAGTACTTC. Residues: CATSRDPQQQETQYF.

Worth noting for this clone: Other DNA variants within this sample encode the same CDR3. The chain carries TRBV9 and TRBJ2-2; the D is unclear. Germline lookup yields CDR1 SGDLS and CDR2 YYNGEE. The CDR3 covers 14 residues. Trimming removed 1 base at V and 1 base at J, with 5 bases between. CDR3 region: CASSVSGNTGELFF. The CDR3 bases are TGTGCCAGCAGCGTATCCGGGAACACCGGGGAGCTGTTTTTT.